Described below is a single T cell receptor (beta chain) sequence and its context. The antigen is unknown. Reverse transcription of about 0.5 to 1 ug RNA was carried out with random hexamers. Amplification of TCR beta CDR3 by immunoSEQ multiplex PCR spanned 54 Vbeta and 13 Jbeta. TCRdb passed the immunoSEQ multiplex PCR reads through MiXCR, listing each CDR3 protein once. This sample carries about 130,000 distinct CDR3 sequences, more than 85% of them seen once, and the ten largest clones take about 0.18%. This sample was included in a study of CD8 T cells in Susac syndrome. Looking at the study overall: Blood was drawn from Susac syndrome patients while they were therapy-naive, on corticosteroids, or on intravenous immunoglobulin alone.

The T cells that were sequenced for TCR beta were CD8+ and CD4+ cells from blood. Whole-study findings and limits: There were fewer than 20 Susac-specific public clones in total CD8+ repertoires and four to six in CD8+ TEMRA repertoires.

Germline CDR1 reads SQVTM; CDR2 reads ANQGSEA. Trimming left V 3 bases short and J 3 bases short, with 11 bases between. The CDR3 spans 13 residues. The chain recombines TRBV29-1 with TRBJ1-2; perhaps TRBD1 as D (5 bases). Material: CD8+ T cells from PBMCs. The receptor was isolated from a human donor with Susac syndrome. CDR3: CSVENRPDYGYTF. As DNA, the CDR3 is TGCAGCGTTGAGAACAGGCCGGACTATGGCTACACCTTC.